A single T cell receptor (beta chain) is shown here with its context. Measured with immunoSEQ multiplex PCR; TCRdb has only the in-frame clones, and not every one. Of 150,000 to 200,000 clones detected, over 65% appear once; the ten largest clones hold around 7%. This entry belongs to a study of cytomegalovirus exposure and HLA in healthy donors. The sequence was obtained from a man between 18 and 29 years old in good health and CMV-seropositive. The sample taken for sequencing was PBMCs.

CDR3 DNA: TGTGCCAGCAGCTCCCATGGGGGGGACACCACCTACGAGCAGTACTTC. It is translated as CASSSHGGDTTYEQYF. The rearrangement joins TRBV7-2 to TRBJ2-7, with D possibly TRBD2 on 7 matching bases. Germline lookup yields CDR1 SGHTA and CDR2 FQGNSA. V shed 4 bases and J shed 2 bases, with 18 bases lying between them. This CDR3 region has 16 residues. The full variable domain, rest sourced from reference TRBV7-2 and TRBJ2-7, is GAGVSQSPSNKVTEKGKDVELRCDPISGHTALYWYRQSLGQGLEFLIYFQGNSAPDKSGLPSDRFSAERTGGSVSTLTIQRTQQEDSAVYLCASSSHGGDTTYEQYFGPGTRLTVT.